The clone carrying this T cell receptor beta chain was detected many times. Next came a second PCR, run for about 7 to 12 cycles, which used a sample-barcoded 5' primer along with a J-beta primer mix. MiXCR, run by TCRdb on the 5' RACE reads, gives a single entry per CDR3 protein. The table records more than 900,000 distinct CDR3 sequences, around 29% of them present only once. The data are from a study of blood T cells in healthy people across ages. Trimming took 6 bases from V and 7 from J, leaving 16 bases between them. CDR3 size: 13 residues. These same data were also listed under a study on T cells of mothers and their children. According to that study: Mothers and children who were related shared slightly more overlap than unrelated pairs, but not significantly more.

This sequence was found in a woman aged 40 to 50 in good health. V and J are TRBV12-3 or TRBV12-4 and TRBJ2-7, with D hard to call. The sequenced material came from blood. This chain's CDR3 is CASRMTVAREQYF. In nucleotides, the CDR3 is TGTGCCAGCAGAATGACGGTGGCTAGGGAGCAGTACTTC.